The next 22 T cell receptor beta chains were all read from a single sample in a study of STAT5B mutations in CD4+ large granular lymphocyte leukemia. This table comes from immunoSEQ multiplex PCR, and its TCRdb copy is limited to in-frame clones, with some not included. Of around 8,100 clones in the sample, around three quarters were seen once. The material sequenced was PBMCs. The source of these receptors is an older woman with CD4+ T-cell large granular lymphocyte leukemia.

The rearrangement uses TRBV4-1 and TRBJ2-3, with TRBD2 identical over 9 bases. The germline V gene encodes CDR1 MGHRA and CDR2 YSYEKL. V lost 7 bases to trimming and J lost 4 bases; unmatched junction nucleotides: 6. The CDR3 totals 14 residues. The CDR3 DNA sequence: TGCGCCAGCAAGAGTGCGGGAGGGTCAGATACGCAGTATTTT. Its protein is CASKSAGGSDTQYF.

CDR3 sequence (DNA): TGTGCCAGCAGCTTAGATAGCCCTCTTAGCAATCAGCCCCAGCATTTT. This translates into CASSLDSPLSNQPQHF. The V gene is TRBV7-2, the J gene TRBJ1-5; unclear D gene. V was shortened by 1 base and J by 0 bases, with 10 bases between the two germline ends. The CDR3 sequence is 16 residues long. Germline V CDR1 and CDR2: SGHTA, FQGNSA.

The gene calls are TRBV21-1 and TRBJ2-2. TRBV21-1 is flagged as a pseudogene. This CDR3 comprises 19 residues. The CDR3 region has the DNA TGTGCCAGCAGCAAACCCCCACGCAATGACGGGGGCTACACCGGGGAGCTGTTTTTT. This codes for CASSKPPRNDGGYTGELFF.

The V and J genes are TRBV7-9 and TRBJ2-3; D may be TRBD1 or TRBD2 (5 bases each). V was pared by 1 base and J by 0 bases, with 11 bases between. This CDR3 spans 16 amino acids. Germline V CDR1 and CDR2: SEHNR, FQNEAQ (reference sequence). This CDR3 reads CASSLDEGISTDTQYF. In DNA form, the CDR3 reads TGTGCCAGCAGCTTAGATGAGGGGATCAGCACAGATACGCAGTATTTT.

The chain combines TRBV7-2 with TRBJ2-7; 12 bases map to TRBD1. The germline V gene encodes CDR1 SGHTA and CDR2 FQGNSA. J gave up 6 bases and V 5 bases, and 11 bases lay outside the gene matches. There are 16 residues in the CDR3. The CDR3 bases are TGTGCCAGCAGCCCCTCCGGGACAGGGGGCCGGGTCGAGCAGTACTTC. Encoded protein: CASSPSGTGGRVEQYF.

This clone was recorded once. This chain joins TRBV4-1 and TRBJ2-3, with 8 bases fitting TRBD2. The CDR3 is made up of 13 amino acids. Germline V lookup: CDR1 MGHRA, CDR2 YSYEKL. V trimming: 3 bases; J trimming: 10 bases; junction bases outside the gene matches: 6. CDR3 sequence (DNA): TGCGCCAGCAGCCAGAATAGCGGGAACGCGCAGTATTTT. Encoded protein: CASSQNSGNAQYF.

V usage is TRBV28 and J usage is TRBJ2-7, with 8 positions matching TRBD2. CDR3 length equals 16 residues. Germline assignment: CDR1 MDHEN and CDR2 SYDVKM. After removal of 1 base from V and 3 bases from J, the junction contained 8 bases not matched to a gene. In DNA, the CDR3 is TGTGCCAGCAGTTTATCGGAAGCGGGAGAGGACTACGAGCAGTACTTC. Translation gives CASSLSEAGEDYEQYF.

The V call is TRBV10-1, the J call TRBJ2-2, with unresolved D. Germline V gene data show CDR1 as WNHNN and CDR2 as SYGVQD (reference sequence). CDR3 size: 12 residues. V was clipped by 6 bases and J by 6 bases, with 8 bases between them. The CDR3 region has the DNA TGCGCCAGCAGGGACCAAGCCGGGGAGCTGTTTTTT. This codes for CASRDQAGELFF.

The V and J genes are TRBV4-1 and TRBJ2-7, with a possible D match to TRBD2 (7 bases). Germline V CDR1 and CDR2: MGHRA, YSYEKL. Trimming cost V 1 base and J 0 bases, with 19 bases left between them. CDR3 size: 18 residues. In DNA form, the CDR3 reads TGCGCCAGCAGCCAAGTATGGGAGGGGGGACTCCTCTCCTACGAGCAGTACTTC. This gives the protein CASSQVWEGGLLSYEQYF.

The chain uses TRBV2 and TRBJ2-2; 15 nucleotides line up with TRBD2. Trimming took 8 bases from V and 4 from J; bases not matched to a gene: 8. Per germline, CDR1 SNHLY and CDR2 FYNNEI. The CDR3 is 17 residues long. CDR3 residues: CASGWTSGGGSTGELFF. CDR3 DNA: TGTGCCAGCGGCTGGACTAGCGGGGGGGGATCCACCGGGGAGCTGTTTTTT. Drawing the rest from reference TRBV2 and TRBJ2-2, the complete variable domain is EPEVTQTPSHQVTQMGQEVILRCVPISNHLYFYWYRQILGQKVEFLVSFYNNEISEKSEIFDDQFSVERPDGSNFTLKIRSTKLEDSAMYFCASGWTSGGGSTGELFFGEGSRLTVL.

The chain links TRBV18 to TRBJ2-7, with D uncertain. Germline assignment: CDR1 KGHSH and CDR2 LQKENI. Deletions cut 4 bases from V and 1 base from J, with 5 bases between. The CDR3 is 12 residues long. The CDR3 DNA reads as TGTGCCAGCTCACGCGAATCCTACGAGCAGTACTTC. Residues: CASSRESYEQYF.

This rearrangement joins TRBV5-1 to TRBJ2-5, with 13 nucleotides matching TRBD2. V was pared by 2 bases and J by 2 bases, with 3 bases of the junction left unmatched. Germline V gene sequence: CDR1 SGHRS, CDR2 YFSETQ. The CDR3 is 16 amino acids. The CDR3 DNA sequence: TGCGCCAGCAGCTTCGGACTAGCGGGAGTACAAGAGACCCAGTACTTC. Its translation is CASSFGLAGVQETQYF.

J is TRBJ2-3 and V is TRBV7-7, with 10 bases matching TRBD2. The V and J ends lost 1 base and 3 bases, in that order; junction bases with no gene match: 1. Germline CDR1 and CDR2: SSHAT and FNYEAQ (reference sequence). The CDR3 is made up of 15 amino acids. CDR3 region: CASSLGTSGTDTQYF. CDR3 coding DNA: TGTGCCAGCAGCTTAGGGACTAGCGGAACAGATACGCAGTATTTT.

The V gene is TRBV4-3, the J gene TRBJ2-5; 9 nucleotides agree with TRBD2. Germline V lookup: CDR1 LGHNA, CDR2 YSLEER. After removal of 2 bases from V and 9 bases from J, the junction contained 4 bases not matched to a gene. The CDR3 is 13 residues long. The CDR3 DNA reads TGCGCCAGCAGCCAAAGGCTAGCGGGATCCCAGTACTTC. It is translated as CASSQRLAGSQYF.

V and J are TRBV6-5 and TRBJ1-1; D is ambiguous. CDR1 is MNHEY, CDR2 SVGAGI, per germline. V was trimmed by 1 base and J by 1 base, leaving 10 bases between them. This CDR3 is 15 amino acids long. The CDR3: CASSYFASPNTEAFF. The DNA of the CDR3 is TGTGCCAGCAGTTACTTTGCGAGTCCGAACACTGAAGCTTTCTTT.

J is TRBJ2-2 and V is TRBV4-1, with D maybe TRBD2 (5 bases). Germline CDR1 MGHRA, CDR2 YSYEKL. V was pared by 4 bases and J by 6 bases, with 9 bases between. CDR3 size: 13 residues. The CDR3 nucleotides are TGCGCCAGCAGCCCCCAGGAGGCCGGGGAGCTGTTTTTT. It codes for CASSPQEAGELFF.

The chain has TRBV9 and TRBJ2-3, with TRBD2 matching over 14 bases. The CDR3 covers 16 residues. Trimming took 1 base from V and 4 from J; bases not matched to a gene: 2. The germline V gene encodes CDR1 SGDLS and CDR2 YYNGEE. The CDR3 reads CASSVRLAGGADTQYF. The CDR3 region has the DNA TGTGCCAGCAGCGTAAGACTAGCGGGAGGGGCAGATACGCAGTATTTT.

This sequence joins TRBV27 and TRBJ2-7, with D perhaps TRBD1 or TRBD2 (5 bases each). Trimming pared 0 bases from V and 5 bases from J, leaving 8 bases between. Germline CDR1 reads MNHEY; CDR2 reads SMNVEV (reference sequence). This CDR3 has 13 amino acids. DNA of the CDR3: TGTGCCAGCAGTTTATCGAGGGGAAACGAGCAGTACTTC. Protein: CASSLSRGNEQYF.

This clone has a handful of counts. The chain joins TRBV7-2 to TRBJ2-7, with 7 bases aligning to TRBD1. V lost 5 bases, J lost 2 bases, and 9 bases stayed unmatched. The CDR3 runs to 15 residues. Germline-derived CDR1 and CDR2 are SGHTA and FQGNSA. The CDR3: CASSLGQARPYEQYF. The CDR3 bases are TGTGCCAGCAGCCTCGGACAGGCTCGCCCCTACGAGCAGTACTTC.

This chain joins TRBV19 and TRBJ1-1; D ambiguous. CDR3 size: 16 residues. The V gene's germline CDR1 is LNHDA and CDR2 SQIVND (reference sequence). Trimming took off 4 bases at V and 1 base at J, with 16 bases between the two ends. The CDR3 here is CASSTTRQGPNTEAFF. CDR3 DNA: TGTGCCAGTAGTACTACTAGACAAGGGCCGAACACTGAAGCTTTCTTT.

This clone was picked up a small number of times. Other nucleotide sequences in the sample specify the same CDR3. The chain has TRBV7-9 and TRBJ1-1; no clear D. This CDR3 is built from 12 residues. The germline CDR1 and CDR2 sequences are SEHNR and FQNEAQ (reference sequence). Between the trimmed V and J ends, which lost 3 bases and 3 bases, there was a span of 5 bases. The CDR3 bases are TGTGCCAGCAGCTTCGGGGACACTGAAGCTTTCTTT. Protein product: CASSFGDTEAFF.

Remarks on this clone: Compared with germline, one end of the junction differs, possibly owing to a read error. V and J are TRBV5-1 and TRBJ2-1, with TRBD2 identical over 7 bases. The CDR3 covers 14 residues. Looked up from germline, CDR1 is SGHRS and CDR2 is YFSETQ. The CDR3 spells CASSLGGGSNEQFF. The DNA for the CDR3 is TGCGCCAGCAGTTTGGGGGGGGGATCGAATGAGCAGTTCTTC.